Below, one TCR beta chain is given with its context. Its antigen is as yet unknown. This CDR3 has 14 residues. Germline lookup yields CDR1 SGHTA and CDR2 FQGNSA. V lost 3 bases and J lost 1, with 9 bases in between. The data originate from a study of Ad26.COV2.S vaccination and SARS-CoV-2 variants. The treatment here: around 19 received Ad26.COV2.S at low or high dose, single or two shots; several received placebo; per-sample allocation not given. On day 63 after the first injection, vaccine and placebo recipients gave samples. Overall study findings and caveats: Estimates derived from TCR breadth and depth analyses may have underestimated total T cell responses. The study found higher spike-specific TCR breadth in vaccine than placebo recipients. Vaccinees and placebo recipients showed similar non-spike TCR breadth.

Sequenced by immunoSEQ multiplex PCR; TCRdb stores in-frame clones only, minus some. The sample holds approximately 410,000 clones, approximately 92% seen once. The TCR comes from a person between 18 and 59 years old who received the Ad26.COV2.S COVID-19 vaccine or a placebo. The sample here was peripheral blood, taken in a trial of Ad26.COV2.S vaccine versus placebo. The V call is TRBV7-2, the J call TRBJ1-1, with no clear D. CDR3: CASSFEYRNTEAFF. The CDR3 nucleotides read TGTGCCAGCAGCTTCGAATACAGGAACACTGAAGCTTTCTTT.